One sample yielded the 24 T cell receptor beta chains listed below, sequenced in a study of response to subunit inactivated influenza vaccine. TCRdb fed the RT-PCR reads into MiXCR, producing one record per CDR3 protein. Here the sample spans just under 250,000 distinct CDR3 sequences, about 12% being singletons. Source: non-naive T cells sorted from PBMCs, taken around 14 days before vaccination. The receptor set was obtained from a man in his fifties or sixties who received an inactivated influenza vaccine.

This clonotype has only a few counts. The chain joins TRBV28 to TRBJ1-2; 10 bases are a match to TRBD1. Germline V CDR1 and CDR2: MDHEN, SYDVKM. This CDR3 comprises 16 residues. The ends lost 5 bases at V and 8 bases at J; junction bases unmatched: 14. The CDR3 here is CASSPGQGYWFEGYTF. CDR3 in DNA: TGTGCCAGCAGTCCGGGACAGGGGTATTGGTTCGAAGGCTACACCTTC.

This clonotype was observed a few times. V and J are TRBV11-2 and TRBJ2-3, with D possibly TRBD1 on 6 matching bases. The CDR3 contains 15 residues. With 5 bases removed from V and 2 bases from J, the gap between germline ends came to 14 bases. Germline-derived CDR1 and CDR2 are SGHAT and FQNNGV. CDR3: CASSTPTGFTDTQYF. DNA for the CDR3: TGTGCCAGCAGCACCCCGACAGGTTTCACAGATACGCAGTATTTT.

The chain is built from TRBV12-3 or TRBV12-4 and TRBJ2-1, with D tentatively TRBD1 (6 bases). The V gene lost 5 bases and the J gene lost 0 bases, with 17 bases spanning the gap. The CDR3 consists of 17 residues. The CDR3 sequence is CASSGGRVGSSYNEQFF. CDR3 in DNA: TGTGCCAGCAGTGGGGGCCGGGTGGGGAGCTCCTACAATGAGCAGTTCTTC.

The chain is built from TRBV30 and TRBJ2-7; weak D call: TRBD2 (5 bases). With 0 bases removed from V and 0 bases from J, the gap between germline ends came to 18 bases. Germline V gene lookup returns CDR1 GTSNPN and CDR2 SVGIG (reference sequence). This CDR3 is built from 17 residues. This chain's CDR3 is CAWSVDVSPGYSYEQYF. As DNA, the CDR3 is TGTGCCTGGAGTGTAGACGTATCACCGGGATACTCCTACGAGCAGTACTTC.

Here the CDR3 DNA reads TGTGCCAGCAGCCAATTGTCTGGGTTGAACACTGAAGCTTTCTTT. Its translation: CASSQLSGLNTEAFF. The rearrangement joins TRBV16 to TRBJ1-1; D remains unclear. Looked up from germline, CDR1 is KGHSY and CDR2 is FQNENV. This CDR3 is built from 15 residues. With 1 base removed from V and 0 bases from J, the gap between germline ends came to 9 bases.

This clonotype has only a few counts. The rearrangement uses TRBV29-1 and TRBJ1-4; a possible D gene is TRBD1 (6 bases). The CDR3 is made up of 17 amino acids. V was clipped by 1 base and J by 6 bases, with 21 bases between them. CDR1 is SQVTM and CDR2 is ANQGSEA in the germline V gene. Here the CDR3 reads CSVEVPRQGKGHEKLFF. The DNA for the CDR3 is TGCAGCGTTGAAGTTCCCCGGCAGGGGAAAGGACATGAAAAACTGTTTTTT. Full variable domain (rest looked up from reference TRBV29-1 and TRBJ1-4): SAVISQKPSRDICQRGTSLTIQCQVDSQVTMMFWYRQQPGQSLTLIATANQGSEATYESGFVIDKFPISRPNLTFSTLTVSNMSPEDSSIYLCSVEVPRQGKGHEKLFFGSGTQLSVL.

This clonotype was observed a few times. This chain connects TRBV27 to TRBJ1-2, with TRBD1 matching over 7 bases. The germline V gene has CDR1 MNHEY and CDR2 SMNVEV (reference sequence). The CDR3 contains 14 residues. With 6 bases clipped from V and 6 bases from J, the junction kept 10 bases outside the gene matches. DNA for the CDR3: TGTGCCAGCAGCCGCGACAGGGACGGTCATGGCTACACCTTC. It is translated as CASSRDRDGHGYTF.

The J gene is TRBJ1-1, the V gene TRBV29-1, with D unresolved. The germline gives CDR1 SQVTM, CDR2 ANQGSEA. This CDR3 is 11 amino acids long. Trimming cost V 4 bases and J 1 base, with 4 bases left between them. In nucleotides, the CDR3 is TGCAGCGTTGTGGGGAACACTGAAGCTTTCTTT. Its translation is CSVVGNTEAFF. The variable domain in full, completed from reference TRBV29-1 and TRBJ1-1, reads SAVISQKPSRDICQRGTSLTIQCQVDSQVTMMFWYRQQPGQSLTLIATANQGSEATYESGFVIDKFPISRPNLTFSTLTVSNMSPEDSSIYLCSVVGNTEAFFGQGTRLTVV.

The chain carries TRBV4-2 and TRBJ2-1; 9 nucleotides match TRBD1. From germline, CDR1 is LGHNA and CDR2 YNFKEQ. Trimming took 1 base from V and 2 from J; bases not matched to a gene: 3. CDR3 length equals 16 residues. CDR3 in DNA: TGTGCCAGCAGCCAAGTGGGACAGGGAACCTACAATGAGCAGTTCTTC. It codes for CASSQVGQGTYNEQFF.

This clonotype was detected a few times. The chain joins TRBV6-2 or TRBV6-3 to TRBJ2-7; the match to TRBD2 covers 8 bases. Germline trimming cut 5 bases from V and 2 bases from J; bases unmatched to any gene: 5. CDR3 length equals 14 residues. CDR1 is MNHEY and CDR2 is SVGEGT in the germline V gene. The CDR3 loop reads CASSLRRGAYEQYF. The CDR3 nucleotides are TGTGCCAGCAGTCTGAGGCGGGGGGCCTACGAGCAGTACTTC.

This clonotype occurred a few times. The chain joins TRBV2 to TRBJ2-1; D unclear. V was cut by 3 bases and J by 0 bases, with 12 bases left in between. This CDR3 comprises 16 residues. The V gene's germline CDR1 is SNHLY and CDR2 FYNNEI. CDR3 nucleotide sequence: TGTGCCAGCAGTGACGTCCTTTTAAGCTCCTACAATGAGCAGTTCTTC. As protein: CASSDVLLSSYNEQFF. Looking up the rest from reference TRBV2 and TRBJ2-1 gives the full variable domain: EPEVTQTPSHQVTQMGQEVILRCVPISNHLYFYWYRQILGQKVEFLVSFYNNEISEKSEIFDDQFSVERPDGSNFTLKIRSTKLEDSAMYFCASSDVLLSSYNEQFFGPGTRLTVL.

Many counts were recorded for this clonotype. This rearrangement joins TRBV5-1 to TRBJ2-2, with TRBD1 matching 8 bases. The trim removed 4 bases at V and 6 bases at J, leaving 8 bases unmatched. The CDR3 spans 15 residues. Per germline, CDR1 SGHRS and CDR2 YFSETQ. The CDR3 reads CASSLRDRRAGELFF. CDR3 nucleotide sequence: TGCGCCAGCAGCCTACGGGACAGGAGGGCCGGGGAGCTGTTTTTT.

V is TRBV7-9 and J is TRBJ2-4, with no clear D. This CDR3 has 13 residues. V dropped 1 base and J dropped 5 bases, with 6 bases sitting between them. In germline, CDR1 is SEHNR, CDR2 FQNEAQ (reference sequence). The CDR3 DNA is TGTGCCAGCAGCTTAGGCGAACAAAACATTCAGTACTTC. It is translated as CASSLGEQNIQYF. The entire variable domain, with the rest obtained from reference TRBV7-9 and TRBJ2-4, is as follows: DTGVSQNPRHKITKRGQNVTFRCDPISEHNRLYWYRQTLGQGPEFLTYFQNEAQLEKSRLLSDRFSAERPKGSFSTLEIQRTEQGDSAMYLCASSLGEQNIQYFGAGTRLSVL.

The V call is TRBV4-3, the J call TRBJ2-1, with D possibly called TRBD1 or TRBD2 (6 bases each). Germline V lookup: CDR1 LGHNA, CDR2 YSLEER. With 4 bases removed from V and 7 bases from J, the gap between germline ends came to 20 bases. The CDR3 contains 16 residues. The CDR3 DNA is TGCGCCAGCAGCCTCGGTCGGTGGGGGGCAGGGAATGAGCAGTTCTTC. Its protein product is CASSLGRWGAGNEQFF.

This clonotype showed up just a few times. This sequence joins TRBV20-1 and TRBJ2-2; D may match TRBD1 or TRBD2 (5 bases each). Per the germline V gene, CDR1 is DFQATT and CDR2 is SNEGSKA (reference sequence). The CDR3 runs 14 residues. The DNA for the CDR3 is TGCAGCGCGAACGTGGGACGAGACACCGGGGAGCTGTTTTTT. Amino acid sequence: CSANVGRDTGELFF.

This clonotype was seen only a few times. The rearrangement joins TRBV5-5 to TRBJ1-5; 7 positions agree with TRBD1. The CDR3 is 16 residues long. V lost 0 bases and J lost 3; bases outside the gene matches: 6. Germline V gene sequence: CDR1 SGHKS, CDR2 YYEKEE (reference sequence). The CDR3 DNA reads TGTGCCAGCAGCTTGGTGGCAGGGGGACACAATCAGCCCCAGCATTTT. Its translation: CASSLVAGGHNQPQHF.

This clonotype was seen a handful of times. The chain combines TRBV20-1 with TRBJ2-1; 7 nucleotides agree with TRBD2. This CDR3 comprises 17 residues. Losses at the gene ends were 0 bases for V and 1 base for J; bases not matched to a gene: 9. From germline, CDR1 is DFQATT and CDR2 SNEGSKA (reference sequence). The CDR3 DNA reads as TGCAGTGCTAGAGACCCCGCGGAGCGGGGTTCCTACAATGAGCAGTTCTTC. It codes for CSARDPAERGSYNEQFF.

There are a few counts of this clonotype. The CDR3 protein is CASSERGAKNIQYF. The CDR3 bases are TGTGCCAGCAGTGAAAGGGGGGCCAAAAACATTCAGTACTTC. The gene calls are TRBV6-1 and TRBJ2-4, with a possible D match to TRBD1 (6 bases). Germline V gene sequence: CDR1 MNHNS, CDR2 SASEGT. The CDR3 runs to 14 residues. V was pared by 2 bases and J by 1 base, with 6 bases between.

In nucleotides, the CDR3 is TGCAGTGCTAGAGTGGGACAGGGGAGAGAGACCCAGTACTTC. Protein sequence: CSARVGQGRETQYF. The chain combines TRBV20-1 with TRBJ2-5, with 10 bases aligning to TRBD1. With 1 base clipped from V and 4 bases from J, the junction kept 3 bases outside the gene matches. CDR1 and CDR2 (germline): DFQATT, SNEGSKA (reference sequence). The CDR3 is made up of 14 amino acids.

This clonotype occurred a few times. The chain is built from TRBV6-1 and TRBJ2-4; a possible D gene is TRBD1 (5 bases). The CDR3 is 16 residues long. CDR1 MNHNS and CDR2 SASEGT come from the germline V gene. V was clipped by 5 bases and J by 0 bases, with 14 bases between them. The CDR3 loop is CASSTTLGAAKNIQYF. The DNA for the CDR3 is TGTGCCAGCAGTACCACCCTAGGGGCAGCCAAAAACATTCAGTACTTC.

V and J are TRBV6-5 and TRBJ1-5; 7 positions match TRBD1. Trimming at V came to 6 bases and at J to 7 bases, leaving 9 bases not matched to a gene. Germline-derived CDR1 and CDR2 are MNHEY and SVGAGI. The CDR3 has 14 amino acids. The CDR3 reads CASSYRQGLQPQHF. CDR3 in DNA: TGTGCCAGCAGCTATCGACAGGGCCTACAGCCCCAGCATTTT.

This clonotype was seen once. The genes are TRBV9 and TRBJ1-4, with D uncertain. Germline-derived CDR1 and CDR2 are SGDLS and YYNGEE. V gave up 7 bases and J gave up 5 bases, with 3 bases separating them. The CDR3 spans 10 residues. CDR3 in DNA: TGTGCCAGCTCAAATGAAAAACTGTTTTTT. This gives the protein CASSNEKLFF.

This clonotype occurred many times. V is TRBV6-2 or TRBV6-3 and J is TRBJ1-5; 9 nucleotides agree with TRBD1. The CDR3 covers 14 residues. V dropped 7 bases and J dropped 6; count of bases not matched to a gene: 7. CDR1 and CDR2 from the germline V gene are MNHEY and SVGEGT. The DNA of the CDR3 is TGTGCCAGCACCCTAACAGGGGGCGTTCAGCCCCAGCATTTT. Translating it yields CASTLTGGVQPQHF.

This clonotype occurred a few times. This rearrangement joins TRBV20-1 to TRBJ2-1; TRBD1 agrees at 8 bases. The CDR3 totals 13 residues. CDR1 and CDR2 from the germline V gene are DFQATT and SNEGSKA (reference sequence). V dropped 5 bases and J dropped 6; count of bases not matched to a gene: 6. CDR3 region: CSAQTGQGNEQFF. Here the CDR3 DNA reads TGCAGTGCTCAAACTGGACAGGGCAATGAGCAGTTCTTC.